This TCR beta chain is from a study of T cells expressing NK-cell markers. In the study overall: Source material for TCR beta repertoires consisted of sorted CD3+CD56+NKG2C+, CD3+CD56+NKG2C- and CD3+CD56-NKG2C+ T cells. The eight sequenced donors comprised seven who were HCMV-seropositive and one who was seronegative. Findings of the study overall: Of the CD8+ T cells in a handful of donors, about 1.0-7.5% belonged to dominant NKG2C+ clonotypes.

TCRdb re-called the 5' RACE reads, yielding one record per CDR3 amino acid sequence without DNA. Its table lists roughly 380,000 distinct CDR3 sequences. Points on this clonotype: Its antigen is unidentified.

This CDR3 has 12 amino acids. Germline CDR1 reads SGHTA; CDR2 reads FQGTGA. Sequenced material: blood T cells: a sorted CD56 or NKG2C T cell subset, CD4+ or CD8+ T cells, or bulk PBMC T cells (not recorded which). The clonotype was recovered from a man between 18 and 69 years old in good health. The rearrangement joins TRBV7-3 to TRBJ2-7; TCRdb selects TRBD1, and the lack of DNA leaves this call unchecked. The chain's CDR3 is CASSQGGGEQYF.